This TCR beta chain stems from a study of blood T cell repertoires in COVID-19. Germline V gene data show CDR1 as LGHDT and CDR2 as YNNKEL (reference sequence). The CDR3 extends over 13 amino acids. V lost 5 bases and J 4 bases, leaving 12 bases between the germline ends. The repertoire was sequenced with immunoSEQ multiplex PCR; TCRdb's copy has only in-frame clones and lacks some. The data contain 250,000 to 300,000 clones, about nine tenths of them seen just once; the ten biggest clones take up over 9.5%. The rearrangement links TRBV3-1 (or the pseudogene TRBV3-2) to TRBJ2-7; perhaps TRBD1 as D (6 bases). The clonotype comes from a woman aged 25 to 39 with COVID-19, enrolled during active disease. Material for sequencing was peripheral blood. CDR3 DNA: TGTGCCAGCAGCTATCAAAGGGGGTACGAGCAGTACTTC. Residues: CASSYQRGYEQYF.